Following are 29 T cell receptor beta chains from one sample sequenced in a study of shared clonotypes between healthy human individuals. Libraries were prepared by immunoSEQ multiplex PCR; TCRdb keeps only in-frame clonotypes and omits some of them. The profile covers about 600,000 clones, with roughly 97% appearing a single time and 0.057% taken by the ten largest. The sequenced sample was naive CD4+ T cells sorted from blood. Subset reported: CD45RA+ positively selected. The receptors come from a woman in her twenties or thirties in good health.

V is TRBV11-2 and J is TRBJ1-1, with TRBD1 matching over 7 bases. Germline V gives CDR1 SGHAT, CDR2 FQNNGV. The CDR3 runs to 14 residues. J gave up 0 bases and V 5 bases, and 3 bases lay outside the gene matches. The CDR3 DNA is TGTGCCAGCAGCGCGGGACAGCTGAACACTGAAGCTTTCTTT. As protein: CASSAGQLNTEAFF.

The CDR3 loop is CASSSRVAKTGYSTDTQYF. CDR3 nucleotides: TGTGCCAGCAGCTCCCGGGTTGCGAAAACAGGGTATAGCACAGATACGCAGTATTTT. The chain combines TRBV5-8 with TRBJ2-3, with D possibly matching TRBD1 (6 bases). The CDR3 is 19 residues long. Germline CDR1 is SGHTS and CDR2 is YDEGEE. The V gene lost 3 bases and the J gene lost 0 bases, with 23 bases spanning the gap. The full variable domain, in which reference TRBV5-8 and TRBJ2-3 provide the parts outside the CDR3, is EAGVTQSPTHLIKTRGQQATLRCSPISGHTSVYWYQQALGLGLQFLLWYDEGEERNRGNFPPRFSGRQFPNYSSELNVNALELEDSALYLCASSSRVAKTGYSTDTQYFGPGTRLTVL.

The chain recombines TRBV2 with TRBJ2-2; D gene unclear. There are 14 residues in the CDR3. The V gene's germline CDR1 is SNHLY and CDR2 FYNNEI. V shed 5 bases and J shed 5 bases, with 12 bases lying between them. CDR3 sequence: CASSLGARTGELFF. Here the CDR3 DNA reads TGTGCCAGCAGTTTGGGTGCGCGGACCGGGGAGCTGTTTTTT.

The V gene is TRBV18, the J gene TRBJ2-7; D gene unclear. The germline V gene encodes CDR1 KGHSH and CDR2 LQKENI. This CDR3 region has 16 residues. Trimming pared 4 bases from V and 1 base from J, leaving 17 bases between. The CDR3 DNA reads TGTGCCAGCTCACTAACCGTGGGATTTCAGTCCTACGAGCAGTACTTC. Translated, it gives CASSLTVGFQSYEQYF.

The chain joins TRBV5-1 to TRBJ2-3; D call uncertain. With 0 bases removed from V and 6 bases from J, the gap between germline ends came to 5 bases. Germline loops: CDR1 SGHRS, CDR2 YFSETQ. The CDR3 is made up of 12 amino acids. CDR3 amino acids: CASSLARDTQYF. The CDR3, as DNA: TGCGCCAGCAGCTTGGCTAGGGATACGCAGTATTTT. The full variable domain, with the rest looked up from reference TRBV5-1 and TRBJ2-3, is KAGVTQTPRYLIKTRGQQVTLSCSPISGHRSVSWYQQTPGQGLQFLFEYFSETQRNKGNFPGRFSGRQFSNSRSEMNVSTLELGDSALYLCASSLARDTQYFGPGTRLTVL.

The gene calls are TRBV18 and TRBJ1-1; 9 bases map to TRBD1. V shed 4 bases and J 7 bases; nucleotides not matched to a gene: 4. The CDR3 has 13 residues. The V gene's germline CDR1 is KGHSH and CDR2 LQKENI. The CDR3 DNA reads TGTGCCAGCTCACGGACAGGGGTGGATGAAGCTTTCTTT. It codes for CASSRTGVDEAFF.

The genes are TRBV18 and TRBJ2-7, with D tentatively TRBD2 (5 bases). The CDR3 sequence is 12 residues long. From germline, CDR1 is KGHSH and CDR2 LQKENI. With 2 bases removed from V and 4 bases from J, the gap between germline ends came to 6 bases. The CDR3 reads CASSPTGYEQYF. The CDR3 DNA follows: TGTGCCAGCTCACCAACGGGATACGAGCAGTACTTC.

This CDR3 is CASSLGSGGQETQYF. The CDR3 DNA sequence: TGTGCCAGCAGCTTGGGTAGCGGAGGGCAAGAGACCCAGTACTTC. The chain carries TRBV7-7 and TRBJ2-5; maybe TRBD2 (6 bases). Germline V gives CDR1 SSHAT, CDR2 FNYEAQ (reference sequence). This CDR3 has 15 amino acids. The V end was cut by 3 bases, the J end by 2 bases, with 13 bases between.

The rearrangement uses TRBV6-5 and TRBJ2-7; D is unclear. CDR3 length equals 14 residues. CDR1 is MNHEY, CDR2 SVGAGI, per germline. With 6 bases removed from V and 3 bases from J, the gap between germline ends came to 15 bases. The CDR3 sequence: CASSRAFSLYEQYF. The CDR3 DNA reads TGTGCCAGCAGCCGGGCCTTTTCTCTCTACGAGCAGTACTTC.

The CDR3 region is CASSPVERGQPQHF. The CDR3 nucleotides are TGTGCCAGCTCACCGGTCGAGAGAGGTCAGCCCCAGCATTTT. V and J are TRBV18 and TRBJ1-5; no firm D call. This CDR3 is built from 14 residues. The V end was cut by 3 bases, the J end by 6 bases, with 12 bases between. Germline lookup yields CDR1 KGHSH and CDR2 LQKENI. Using reference TRBV18 and TRBJ1-5 for the parts outside the CDR3, the full variable domain is NAGVMQNPRHLVRRRGQEARLRCSPMKGHSHVYWYRQLPEEGLKFMVYLQKENIIDESGMPKERFSAEFPKEGPSILRIQQVVRGDSAAYFCASSPVERGQPQHFGDGTRLSIL.

Comments on this clone: Other DNA sequences of this sample code for an identical CDR3. The chain combines TRBV6-1 with TRBJ1-6; maybe TRBD1 (5 bases). The CDR3 sequence is 15 residues long. The germline gives CDR1 MNHNS, CDR2 SASEGT. This chain's CDR3 is CASSEAPRAESPLHF. The CDR3 DNA is TGTGCTAGTAGTGAAGCGCCCAGGGCCGAATCACCCCTCCACTTT.

The V gene is TRBV2, the J gene TRBJ2-7, with D perhaps TRBD1 or TRBD2 (5 bases each). Germline V gene data show CDR1 as SNHLY and CDR2 as FYNNEI. V was trimmed by 5 bases and J by 7 bases, leaving 15 bases between them. This CDR3 is 13 amino acids long. CDR3 sequence: CASSWGTLGEQYF. In DNA, the CDR3 is TGTGCCAGCAGTTGGGGGACCTTGGGGGAGCAGTACTTC.

This chain links TRBV4-2 with TRBJ1-1; D is uncertain. The CDR3 has 13 residues. CDR1 is LGHNA and CDR2 is YNFKEQ in the germline V gene. Trimming took off 4 bases at V and 1 base at J, with 7 bases between the two ends. CDR3 amino acids: CASSPQSNTEAFF. The CDR3, as DNA: TGTGCCAGCAGCCCACAGTCGAACACTGAAGCTTTCTTT.

The chain joins TRBV5-1 to TRBJ2-5; no clear D gene. Between the trimmed V and J ends, which lost 5 bases and 5 bases, there was a span of 13 bases. The CDR3 contains 13 residues. In germline, CDR1 is SGHRS, CDR2 YFSETQ. CDR3 loop: CASSSGERETQYF. Written as DNA, the CDR3 is TGCGCCAGCAGTTCCGGAGAGAGGGAGACCCAGTACTTC.

The gene calls are TRBV10-3 and TRBJ1-3, with D perhaps matching TRBD1 (6 bases). Germline assignment: CDR1 ENHRY and CDR2 SYGVKD. This CDR3 region has 16 residues. V gave up 0 bases and J gave up 3 bases, with 12 bases separating them. The CDR3 DNA reads as TGTGCCATCAGTGAGTCCTGGGGGCTGGGTGGAAACACCATATATTTT. Encoded protein: CAISESWGLGGNTIYF.

This clone was counted a single time. This chain connects TRBV2 to TRBJ1-5; D ambiguous. V was clipped by 5 bases and J by 2 bases, with 7 bases between them. Per the germline V gene, CDR1 is SNHLY and CDR2 is FYNNEI. This CDR3 is 13 amino acids long. CDR3 loop: CASSTNRNQPQHF. In nucleotides, the CDR3 is TGTGCCAGCAGTACAAATCGCAATCAGCCCCAGCATTTT.

V usage is TRBV6-5 and J usage is TRBJ2-1; a weak D match, TRBD2 (5 bases). The CDR3 length is 15 residues. Germline V CDR1 and CDR2: MNHEY, SVGAGI. Trimming cost V 2 bases and J 10 bases, with 18 bases left between them. The CDR3 DNA follows: TGTGCCAGCAGTTACGGACTTAGCGCTCATAGCGAGCAGTTCTTC. Its translation is CASSYGLSAHSEQFF.

The V and J genes are TRBV2 and TRBJ1-2, with D unclear. With 4 bases removed from V and 4 bases from J, the gap between germline ends came to 25 bases. The CDR3 runs to 18 residues. Germline-derived CDR1 and CDR2 are SNHLY and FYNNEI. In DNA, the CDR3 is TGTGCCAGCAGTGTGTTGTGGACGGGTTATACTGGCGGCTATGGCTACACCTTC. It is translated as CASSVLWTGYTGGYGYTF.

This rearrangement joins TRBV5-6 to TRBJ1-2; tentatively, D is TRBD1 (6 bases). The CDR3 contains 14 residues. The germline V and J ends were trimmed by 1 base and 8 bases, with 15 bases remaining between them. Germline V gives CDR1 SGHDT, CDR2 YYEEEE. The CDR3 region is CASSLRGPSDGYTF. The CDR3 nucleotides are TGTGCCAGCAGCTTGCGGGGGCCCTCAGACGGCTACACCTTC.

The CDR3, as DNA: TGTGCCAGCAGCTTAGAGGGGACAGGGGTCTCCTATGGCTACACCTTC. Protein sequence: CASSLEGTGVSYGYTF. This rearrangement joins TRBV7-9 to TRBJ1-2; TRBD1 aligns across 10 bases. Trimming removed 1 base from V and 4 bases from J; junction bases left unmatched: 6. CDR3 length: 16 residues. Germline V gene lookup returns CDR1 SEHNR and CDR2 FQNEAQ (reference sequence).

In this sample, this clone turned up once. The chain employs TRBV28 and TRBJ2-3; D remains ambiguous. Germline lookup yields CDR1 MDHEN and CDR2 SYDVKM. Trimming took off 6 bases at V and 4 bases at J, with 8 bases between the two ends. The CDR3 runs to 12 residues. CDR3 nucleotides: TGTGCCAGCAGCACACAGCCAGATACGCAGTATTTT. Its protein is CASSTQPDTQYF.

This clone was counted once. The V gene is TRBV29-1, the J gene TRBJ2-5, with 8 bases lining up with TRBD1. V was clipped by 5 bases and J by 0 bases; unmatched bases: 11. CDR3 length: 16 amino acids. Germline loops: CDR1 SQVTM, CDR2 ANQGSEA. CDR3 amino acids: CSVRDRGGVYQETQYF. The CDR3 DNA follows: TGCAGCGTTCGCGACAGGGGTGGGGTGTACCAAGAGACCCAGTACTTC.

This chain connects TRBV2 to TRBJ2-7, with 14 positions matching TRBD2. The CDR3 has 14 residues. V trimming: 6 bases; J trimming: 7 bases; junction bases outside the gene matches: 5. Per germline, CDR1 SNHLY and CDR2 FYNNEI. Here the CDR3 reads CASRPGLAGEEQYF. CDR3 bases: TGTGCCAGCAGGCCGGGACTAGCGGGAGAAGAGCAGTACTTC.

In its sample, this clone was seen once. V gene TRBV6-6 combines with J gene TRBJ2-2; the D gene could be TRBD1 or TRBD2 (5 bases each). The germline V gene encodes CDR1 MNHNY and CDR2 SVGAGI (reference sequence). The CDR3 is 15 residues long. The V end lost 4 bases, the J end lost 2 bases, and 11 bases lay between the germline ends. The CDR3: CASSSRDPNTGELFF. The CDR3 region has the DNA TGTGCCAGCAGTTCCCGGGACCCCAACACCGGGGAGCTGTTTTTT.

The rearrangement joins TRBV6-1 to TRBJ2-7, with D tentatively TRBD1 or TRBD2 (5 bases each). Germline V gene data show CDR1 as MNHNS and CDR2 as SASEGT. The CDR3 contains 11 residues. V lost 3 bases to trimming and J lost 6 bases, with 6 bases between them. Here the CDR3 DNA reads TGTGCCAGCAGTGAGAGGGGCGAGCAGTACTTC. Encoded protein: CASSERGEQYF.

The V call is TRBV2, the J call TRBJ2-5; TRBD2 might be the D (6 bases). Germline V CDR1 and CDR2: SNHLY, FYNNEI. This CDR3 is 12 amino acids long. Trimming shortened V by 10 bases and J by 5 bases, and 14 bases separated the two germline ends. This chain's CDR3 is CATGRRVETQYF. The CDR3 nucleotides are TGTGCCACTGGCCGGAGGGTCGAGACCCAGTACTTC.

The chain carries TRBV5-1 and TRBJ2-7, with D unresolved. Looked up from germline, CDR1 is SGHRS and CDR2 is YFSETQ. The CDR3 is 14 amino acids. The ends were cut back, 0 bases at V and 2 bases at J, with 9 bases in the middle. The CDR3 nucleotides are TGCGCCAGCAGCTTGGCCGGGCCTCCCTACGAGCAGTACTTC. It yields the protein CASSLAGPPYEQYF.

This chain connects TRBV19 to TRBJ2-7, with D perhaps matching TRBD1 (5 bases). CDR1 is LNHDA, CDR2 SQIVND, per germline (reference sequence). This CDR3 is 14 amino acids long. V was cut by 3 bases and J by 4 bases, with 13 bases left in between. The CDR3 loop reads CASSMGQPLYEQYF. In DNA, the CDR3 is TGTGCCAGTAGTATGGGGCAGCCGTTATACGAGCAGTACTTC.

The chain couples TRBV5-6 to TRBJ2-1, with a tentative D call TRBD1 (8 bases). Germline lookup yields CDR1 SGHDT and CDR2 YYEEEE. V gave up 4 bases and J gave up 7 bases, with 15 bases separating them. The CDR3 is 14 amino acids. The CDR3 loop is CASSATGGGNEQFF. CDR3 DNA: TGTGCCAGCAGCGCAACAGGGGGAGGGAATGAGCAGTTCTTC.